This T cell receptor (beta chain) derives from a study of shared clonotypes between healthy human individuals. Each cell subset's genomic DNA was divided evenly among several immunoSEQ plates. Repertoires were generated with immunoSEQ multiplex PCR, while TCRdb's copy carries only in-frame clones and drops some. The sample holds about 1,500,000 clones, roughly 95% seen once. Germline V lookup: CDR1 SGHNT, CDR2 YENEEA. Between the trimmed V and J ends, which lost 7 bases and 0 bases, there was a span of 15 bases. This CDR3 has 15 amino acids. The chain recombines TRBV11-3 with TRBJ1-2; weak D call: TRBD1 (5 bases). The clonotype originates from a young man in good health. Sequenced sample: naive CD4+ T cells sorted from blood. Indicated subset: CD45RA+ positively selected. The CDR3 DNA reads TGTGCCAGCACTCGTGTAGCAGGGACTAACTATGGCTACACCTTC. It encodes CASTRVAGTNYGYTF.